One and the same sample provided the 2 T cell receptor beta chains below, sequenced in a study of radiation and T cells in renal cell carcinoma (dated by TCRdb to 2018 to 2020). What this sample's time point label stands for: blood 2 weeks post-SBRT. Sample treatment or condition, as interpreted from the label and publication: 15 Gy SBRT to primary tumor, nephrectomy 4 weeks later. Libraries were built with the immunoSEQ multiplex PCR assay. The table was pulled from immuneACCESS by TCRdb, which kept in-frame rearrangements only. Such tables lose some clones; where checked, under half of the loss comes from unresolved V genes, and the rest has no known cause. This sample comprises about 130,000 clones, 81% of them detected only once. 5.8% of the sample is taken by the ten largest. The specimen was blood, collected from a patient whose treatment included radiotherapy and nephrectomy. These receptors were collected from a man in his fifties or sixties with renal cell carcinoma.

The J gene is TRBJ2-3, the V gene TRBV5-1; D uncertain. V lost 5 bases and J 0 bases, leaving 16 bases between the germline ends. Germline CDR1 and CDR2: SGHRS and YFSETQ. The CDR3 loop spans 16 amino acids. The CDR3 loop reads CASSLSLRLSTDTQYF. The CDR3 DNA is TGCGCCAGCAGTCTCAGCTTGCGACTTAGCACAGATACGCAGTATTTT.

The gene calls are TRBV28 and TRBJ1-2; D perhaps matches TRBD1 (6 bases). The V end lost 6 bases, the J end lost 4 bases, and 12 bases lay between the germline ends. From germline, CDR1 is MDHEN and CDR2 SYDVKM. This CDR3 has 13 residues. Here the CDR3 reads CASSPGQSYGYTF. The CDR3 DNA reads as TGTGCCAGCAGCCCCGGACAGTCCTATGGCTACACCTTC.